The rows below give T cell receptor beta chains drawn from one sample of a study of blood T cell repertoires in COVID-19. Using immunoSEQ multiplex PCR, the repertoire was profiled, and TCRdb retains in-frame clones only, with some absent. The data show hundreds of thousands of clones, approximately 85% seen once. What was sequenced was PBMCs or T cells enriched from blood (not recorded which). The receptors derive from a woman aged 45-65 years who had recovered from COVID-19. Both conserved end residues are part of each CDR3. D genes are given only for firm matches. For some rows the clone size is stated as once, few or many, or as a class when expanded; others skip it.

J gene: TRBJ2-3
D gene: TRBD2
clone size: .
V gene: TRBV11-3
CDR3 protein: CASSLGLAGGSSTDTQYF
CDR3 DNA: TGTGCCAGCAGCTTAGGACTAGCGGGGGGCTCTAGCACAGATACGCAGTATTTT

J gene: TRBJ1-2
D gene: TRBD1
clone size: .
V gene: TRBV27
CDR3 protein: CASTLGGQGYTF
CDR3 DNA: TGTGCCAGCACCTTAGGGGGCCAGGGCTACACCTTC

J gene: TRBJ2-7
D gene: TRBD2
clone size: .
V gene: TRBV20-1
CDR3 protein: CSASSGLAPYEQYF
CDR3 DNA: TGCAGTGCTAGTTCGGGACTAGCCCCCTACGAGCAGTACTTC

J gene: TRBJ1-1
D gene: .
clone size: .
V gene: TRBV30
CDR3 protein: CAWENYEGRGTEAFF
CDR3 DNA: TGTGCCTGGGAAAATTACGAAGGGAGGGGGACTGAAGCTTTCTTT

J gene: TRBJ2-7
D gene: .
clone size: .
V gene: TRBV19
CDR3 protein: CASSRRGLIYEQYF
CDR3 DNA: TGTGCCAGTAGTAGACGGGGACTCATCTACGAGCAGTACTTC

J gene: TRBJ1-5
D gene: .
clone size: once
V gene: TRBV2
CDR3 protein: CASSDKTVSNQPQHF
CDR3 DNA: TGTGCCAGCAGTGACAAGACTGTTAGCAATCAGCCCCAGCATTTT

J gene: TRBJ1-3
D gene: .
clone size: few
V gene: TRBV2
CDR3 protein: CASSEAPEQWGNTIYF
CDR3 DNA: TGTGCCAGCAGTGAAGCCCCCGAACAGTGGGGAAACACCATATATTTT

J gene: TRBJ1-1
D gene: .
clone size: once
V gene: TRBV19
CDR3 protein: CASSSPSGGPEAFF
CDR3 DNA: TGTGCCAGTAGTTCCCCTTCGGGCGGGCCTGAAGCTTTCTTT

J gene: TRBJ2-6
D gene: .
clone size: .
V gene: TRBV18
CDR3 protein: CASSELNSGANVLTF
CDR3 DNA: TGTGCCAGCTCAGAACTGAATTCTGGGGCCAACGTCCTGACTTTC

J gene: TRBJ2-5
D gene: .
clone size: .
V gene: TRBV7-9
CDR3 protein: CASSLSETQYF
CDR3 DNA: TGTGCCAGCAGCTTAAGCGAGACCCAGTACTTC